Presented here are 26 T cell receptor beta chains from one specimen sequenced in a study of T cells in Graves' hyperthyroidism and ophthalmopathy. TCR beta CDR3 sequences were amplified from RNA transcripts. The TCR CDR3 was amplified in a first-round RT-PCR using the HTBI primer set. TCRdb reprocessed the multiplex PCR reads with MiXCR, giving one entry per CDR3 protein. The top ten clones hold 15% to 20% of a sample with about 410,000 distinct CDR3 sequences, about 14% of them seen once. Sequences were obtained from blood. These receptors were obtained from a woman in her thirties with Graves' ophthalmopathy.

This clonotype was detected many times. The chain links TRBV11-2 to TRBJ1-1; D unclear. The CDR3 contains 13 residues. The germline V and J ends were trimmed by 6 bases and 4 bases, with 12 bases remaining between them. Germline CDR1 is SGHAT and CDR2 is FQNNGV. CDR3 amino acids: CASRNKTPTEAFF. The CDR3 DNA follows: TGTGCCAGCAGAAACAAAACTCCCACTGAAGCTTTCTTT.

This clonotype has a count of ten or more. The chain has TRBV29-1 and TRBJ2-7; the D gene is possibly TRBD2 (6 bases). CDR1 is SQVTM and CDR2 is ANQGSEA in the germline V gene. This CDR3 comprises 12 residues. V lost 0 bases to trimming and J lost 7 bases, with 10 bases between them. DNA for the CDR3: TGCAGCGTTGAAGAACATGGAGGGGAGCAGTACTTC. This codes for CSVEEHGGEQYF.

This clonotype appeared a few times. This chain joins TRBV9 and TRBJ1-6, with a possible D match to TRBD1 (6 bases). The germline CDR1 and CDR2 sequences are SGDLS and YYNGEE. This CDR3 comprises 15 residues. The V end was cut by 4 bases, the J end by 10 bases, with 18 bases between. CDR3 sequence: CASSPSGGARSPLHF. The CDR3 DNA is TGTGCCAGCAGCCCCTCGGGGGGGGCTCGGTCACCCCTCCACTTT.

Many counts were recorded for this clonotype. The rearrangement joins TRBV11-2 to TRBJ1-1, with TRBD1 matching over 10 bases. The germline CDR1 and CDR2 sequences are SGHAT and FQNNGV. The V gene end was trimmed by 6 bases and the J gene end by 5 bases; junction bases not matched to a gene: 9. This CDR3 contains 15 residues. The CDR3: CASRSTGTGVTEAFF. CDR3 coding DNA: TGTGCCAGCAGATCCACCGGGACAGGGGTAACTGAAGCTTTCTTT.

This clonotype was counted ten times or more. V and J are TRBV6-1 and TRBJ2-5; perhaps TRBD2 as D (5 bases). Trimming cost V 5 bases and J 5 bases, with 12 bases left between them. CDR1 is MNHNS, CDR2 SASEGT, per germline. The CDR3 has 13 amino acids. The CDR3 is CASSPGLVETQYF. Here the CDR3 DNA reads TGTGCCAGCAGTCCCGGACTGGTGGAGACCCAGTACTTC.

This clonotype was detected many times. The chain recombines TRBV18 with TRBJ2-7; D gene uncertain. Germline CDR1 is KGHSH and CDR2 is LQKENI. V gave up 2 bases and J gave up 7 bases, with 18 bases separating them. The CDR3 covers 15 residues. The chain's CDR3 is CASSPVAGSFVEQYF. CDR3 coding DNA: TGTGCCAGCTCACCAGTGGCAGGCTCATTTGTGGAGCAGTACTTC.

This clonotype was found many times. The chain couples TRBV30 to TRBJ1-2; D call uncertain. V was shortened by 0 bases and J by 4 bases, with 15 bases between the two germline ends. The CDR3 spans 15 residues. The germline V gene encodes CDR1 GTSNPN and CDR2 SVGIG (reference sequence). CDR3 amino acids: CAWSVGGGSTYGYTF. DNA of the CDR3: TGTGCCTGGAGTGTAGGCGGTGGGAGCACCTATGGCTACACCTTC.

This clonotype has at least ten counts. The chain is built from TRBV28 and TRBJ2-3, with D possibly TRBD2 on 5 matching bases. Between the trimmed V and J ends, which lost 6 bases and 3 bases, there was a span of 25 bases. The length of the CDR3 is 18 residues. Germline loops: CDR1 MDHEN, CDR2 SYDVKM. CDR3 in amino acids: CASRHTQPSGGRTDTQYF. CDR3 in DNA: TGTGCCAGCAGACACACGCAACCTTCGGGCGGGCGAACAGATACGCAGTATTTT.

This clonotype came up many times. The chain employs TRBV3-1 and TRBJ1-1; no clear D. The CDR3 runs to 13 residues. The V gene lost 7 bases and the J gene lost 2 bases, with 11 bases spanning the gap. Germline assignment: CDR1 LGHDT and CDR2 YNNKEL (reference sequence). CDR3 sequence (DNA): TGTGCCAGCACTCTTCGGGGAAACACTGAAGCTTTCTTT. This codes for CASTLRGNTEAFF.

The genes are TRBV20-1 and TRBJ2-7, with D perhaps TRBD1 (5 bases). The germline gives CDR1 DFQATT, CDR2 SNEGSKA (reference sequence). There are 14 residues in the CDR3. The germline V and J ends were trimmed by 2 bases and 2 bases, with 13 bases remaining between them. In DNA, the CDR3 is TGCAGTGCTAGACGGACAACAAACCCCTACGAGCAGTACTTC. Translating gives CSARRTTNPYEQYF.

This clonotype was seen repeatedly, ten times or more. The chain employs TRBV29-1 and TRBJ1-1; D ambiguous. Germline CDR1 SQVTM, CDR2 ANQGSEA. The CDR3 covers 11 residues. V dropped 7 bases and J dropped 1 base, with 7 bases sitting between them. CDR3 sequence: CSAPTNTEAFF. Here the CDR3 DNA reads TGCAGCGCGCCAACGAACACTGAAGCTTTCTTT. Supplemented by reference TRBV29-1 and TRBJ1-1, the full variable domain reads SAVISQKPSRDICQRGTSLTIQCQVDSQVTMMFWYRQQPGQSLTLIATANQGSEATYESGFVIDKFPISRPNLTFSTLTVSNMSPEDSSIYLCSAPTNTEAFFGQGTRLTVV.

This clonotype was observed many times. The chain recombines TRBV6-2 or TRBV6-3 with TRBJ1-1, with unresolved D. Germline V CDR1 and CDR2: MNHEY, SVGEGT. This CDR3 has 12 residues. Trimming shortened V by 6 bases and J by 8 bases, and 13 bases separated the two germline ends. This chain's CDR3 is CASSQDPYEAFF. The CDR3 DNA is TGTGCCAGCAGCCAGGACCCCTACGAAGCTTTCTTT.

This clonotype was picked up a small number of times. CDR3 sequence: CASSAGQGGSLNIQYF. The CDR3 DNA reads as TGTGCCAGCAGCGCTGGACAGGGGGGGTCTCTCAACATTCAGTACTTC. The rearrangement uses TRBV9 and TRBJ2-4; TRBD1 matches at 10 bases. Germline V lookup: CDR1 SGDLS, CDR2 YYNGEE. CDR3 length equals 16 residues. J was trimmed by 7 bases and V by 3 bases; bases with no gene match: 10. Complete variable domain (other parts from reference TRBV9 and TRBJ2-4): DSGVTQTPKHLITATGQRVTLRCSPRSGDLSVYWYQQSLDQGLQFLIQYYNGEERAKGNILERFSAQQFPDLHSELNLSSLELGDSALYFCASSAGQGGSLNIQYFGAGTRLSVL.

This clonotype was counted a few times. The chain couples TRBV6-1 to TRBJ2-3; 8 bases align to TRBD2. Germline V gene sequence: CDR1 MNHNS, CDR2 SASEGT. J gave up 6 bases and V 4 bases, and 6 bases lay outside the gene matches. The length of the CDR3 is 14 residues. This CDR3 reads CASSAGGAWDTQYF. The CDR3 DNA sequence: TGTGCCAGCAGTGCCGGGGGGGCATGGGATACGCAGTATTTT.

In regard to this clonotype: A much larger clone differs from this one at a single base, so this may be a read error. The rearrangement joins TRBV19 to TRBJ1-5; 7 bases line up with TRBD1. Germline V gives CDR1 LNHDA, CDR2 SQIVND (reference sequence). CDR3 length: 17 amino acids. The CDR3 here is CATLPTGLGFSNRPQHF. The CDR3 DNA is TGTGCCACTCTTCCGACAGGGCTGGGGTTTAGCAATCGGCCCCAGCATTTT.

This clonotype was counted ten times or more. The gene calls are TRBV27 and TRBJ2-5; D gene unclear. Germline V lookup: CDR1 MNHEY, CDR2 SMNVEV (reference sequence). This CDR3 contains 14 residues. With 5 bases removed from V and 2 bases from J, the gap between germline ends came to 12 bases. CDR3 nucleotide sequence: TGTGCCAGCAGTGCCCGGGCTACTCAAGAGACCCAGTACTTC. This gives the protein CASSARATQETQYF.

V gene TRBV12-3 or TRBV12-4 combines with J gene TRBJ2-7; TRBD2 might be the D (6 bases). The CDR3 is made up of 16 amino acids. The V gene lost 5 bases and the J gene lost 2 bases, with 19 bases spanning the gap. The CDR3 bases are TGTGCCAGCAGTGCCGGAGGGCTAGCGAAAACCTACGAGCAGTACTTC. Translated, it gives CASSAGGLAKTYEQYF.

This clonotype was seen repeatedly, ten times or more. The chain links TRBV4-1 to TRBJ1-6; 10 bases map to TRBD1. The J segment lost 9 bases and the V segment lost 4 bases, leaving 9 bases of the junction unmatched. The CDR3 is made up of 16 amino acids. Germline CDR1 reads MGHRA; CDR2 reads YSYEKL. The CDR3 here is CASSLRTGGLGSPLHF. CDR3 coding DNA: TGCGCCAGCAGCCTTCGGACAGGGGGTTTGGGTTCACCCCTCCACTTT.

The V and J genes are TRBV6-1 and TRBJ2-2, with 8 bases lining up with TRBD2. The J segment lost 1 base and the V segment lost 7 bases, leaving 8 bases of the junction unmatched. This CDR3 spans 16 amino acids. CDR1 MNHNS and CDR2 SASEGT come from the germline V gene. The CDR3 DNA sequence: TGTGCCAGCACCTCCAGCGGGAGCCGGAACACCGGGGAGCTGTTTTTT. Protein: CASTSSGSRNTGELFF.

This clonotype was recorded at least ten times. This sequence joins TRBV20-1 and TRBJ2-3; tentatively, D is TRBD1 or TRBD2 (6 bases each). CDR3 length: 17 residues. V lost 5 bases to trimming and J lost 3 bases, with 24 bases between them. Germline lookup yields CDR1 DFQATT and CDR2 SNEGSKA (reference sequence). The chain's CDR3 is CSARRREDRRRTDTQYF. DNA for the CDR3: TGCAGTGCTCGGAGGAGGGAAGACAGGCGCCGGACAGATACGCAGTATTTT.

This clonotype was observed many times. The chain recombines TRBV28 with TRBJ1-1; 7 nucleotides agree with TRBD1. The CDR3 totals 15 residues. J lost 4 bases, V lost 6 bases, and 11 bases had no gene match. Germline V lookup: CDR1 MDHEN, CDR2 SYDVKM. The CDR3 spells CASRSQQGMSTEAFF. The CDR3 DNA reads as TGTGCCAGCAGGTCACAACAGGGGATGTCCACTGAAGCTTTCTTT.

This clonotype was observed many times. The V call is TRBV3-1, the J call TRBJ2-1, with D hard to call. From germline, CDR1 is LGHDT and CDR2 YNNKEL (reference sequence). Trimming removed 1 base from V and 10 bases from J, with 11 bases in between. The CDR3 is 13 amino acids. CDR3 bases: TGTGCCAGCAGCCAAGGGGTAGGTTACGAGCAGTTCTTC. Translated, it gives CASSQGVGYEQFF.

This clonotype was recorded many times. The rearrangement uses TRBV30 and TRBJ1-5; D call uncertain. This CDR3 has 14 amino acids. V was clipped by 2 bases and J by 2 bases, with 10 bases between them. In germline, CDR1 is GTSNPN, CDR2 SVGIG (reference sequence). This CDR3 is CAWSKGPGNQPQHF. The DNA of the CDR3 is TGTGCCTGGAGTAAAGGACCAGGCAATCAGCCCCAGCATTTT.

This clonotype was picked up a small number of times. The rearrangement joins TRBV7-9 to TRBJ2-1; the match to TRBD2 covers 12 bases. CDR1 and CDR2 from the germline V gene are SEHNR and FQNEAQ (reference sequence). There are 16 residues in the CDR3. Unmatched junction bases numbered 4, after V lost 2 bases and J lost 5 bases. The CDR3 here is CASSLTSGGYNNEQFF. As DNA, the CDR3 is TGTGCCAGCAGCTTAACTAGCGGGGGGTACAACAATGAGCAGTTCTTC.

This clonotype was seen at least ten times. CDR3 coding DNA: TGTGCCAGCAGCCGCATACAAAACAGGGGGCGAGGCAATCAGCCCCAGCATTTT. It translates to CASSRIQNRGRGNQPQHF. V and J are TRBV5-8 and TRBJ1-5; TRBD1 agrees at 9 bases. CDR1 and CDR2 (germline): SGHTS, YDEGEE. The CDR3 contains 18 residues. J lost 2 bases, V lost 4 bases, and 13 bases had no gene match.

This clonotype was picked up many times. This sequence joins TRBV11-3 and TRBJ2-3; D not certain. Germline V CDR1 and CDR2: SGHNT, YENEEA. The CDR3 covers 13 residues. V lost 5 bases and J 5 bases, leaving 11 bases between the germline ends. The CDR3 region is CASSPHLGDTQYF. In DNA form, the CDR3 reads TGTGCCAGCAGCCCCCATCTTGGAGATACGCAGTATTTT.